The 29 T cell receptor beta chains below all came from one sample that was sequenced in a study of Graves' ophthalmopathy and Graves' hyperthyroidism. Beta-chain TCR CDR3 regions were amplified from RNA transcripts. HTBI-primed first-round RT-PCR preceded second-round multiplex PCR. MiXCR, applied by TCRdb to the multiplex PCR reads, yields one record per CDR3 protein. The sample carries under 200,000 distinct CDR3 sequences, roughly 37% recorded once. Sequencing input: peripheral blood. The source is a woman between 35 and 50 years old with Graves' ophthalmopathy.

The rearrangement joins TRBV6-2 or TRBV6-3 to TRBJ2-5, with 7 bases aligning to TRBD2. CDR1 MNHEY and CDR2 SVGEGT come from the germline V gene. The V gene end was trimmed by 7 bases and the J gene end by 2 bases; junction bases not matched to a gene: 13. The CDR3 is 16 residues long. The CDR3 spells CASIPGQAGVQETQYF. The CDR3 DNA sequence: TGTGCCAGCATACCCGGGCAGGCGGGAGTGCAAGAGACCCAGTACTTC.

The count of this clonotype is one. The chain has TRBV28 and TRBJ2-5; 8 nucleotides line up with TRBD2. V shed 7 bases and J 2 bases; nucleotides not matched to a gene: 0. Germline loops: CDR1 MDHEN, CDR2 SYDVKM. This CDR3 is built from 12 residues. This CDR3 is CASKRGQETQYF. The CDR3 DNA sequence: TGTGCCAGCAAGCGGGGGCAAGAGACCCAGTACTTC.

This clonotype was recorded many times. The gene calls are TRBV20-1 and TRBJ1-6; perhaps TRBD1 as D (5 bases). V lost 7 bases and J lost 10, with 23 bases in between. The CDR3 is made up of 15 amino acids. Germline values: CDR1 DFQATT, CDR2 SNEGSKA (reference sequence). For the CDR3, the DNA is TGCAGTGTTAGGAAGGGTACGACAGCAATCTCACCCCTCCACTTT. Its protein is CSVRKGTTAISPLHF.

This clonotype has just one count. The chain joins TRBV11-3 to TRBJ1-2; tentative D call: TRBD1 (5 bases). CDR1 and CDR2 from the germline V gene are SGHNT and YENEEA. This CDR3 has 15 residues. V was clipped by 5 bases and J by 2 bases, with 15 bases between them. The CDR3 bases are TGTGCCAGCAGCCTTACTGGGGCAGGGAACTATGGCTACACCTTC. Residues: CASSLTGAGNYGYTF.

This clonotype came up many times. The chain carries TRBV5-1 and TRBJ2-5; D possibly corresponds to TRBD2 (7 bases). Germline V gives CDR1 SGHRS, CDR2 YFSETQ. The CDR3 has 16 amino acids. Trimming pared 4 bases from V and 1 base from J, leaving 17 bases between. The CDR3 region is CASSPVGGGIQETQYF. The CDR3 nucleotides are TGCGCCAGCAGCCCGGTAGGCGGGGGCATCCAAGAGACCCAGTACTTC.

This chain links TRBV6-2 or TRBV6-3 with TRBJ1-1; D perhaps matches TRBD1 (6 bases). Germline V CDR1 and CDR2: MNHEY, SVGEGT. V dropped 8 bases and J dropped 0 bases, with 25 bases sitting between them. The CDR3 is made up of 18 amino acids. For the CDR3, the DNA is TGTGCCAGCGCCGAGGTGGGGGCCTGGCGATCTTTGAACACTGAAGCTTTCTTT. Amino acid sequence: CASAEVGAWRSLNTEAFF.

This clonotype was observed many times. The chain carries TRBV6-1 and TRBJ1-3; possibly TRBD1 for D (6 bases). Germline loops: CDR1 MNHNS, CDR2 SASEGT. The CDR3 runs 16 residues. V lost 6 bases and J lost 0, with 15 bases in between. CDR3 bases: TGTGCCAGCAGCACAGCCGGACAGTCCTCTGGAAACACCATATATTTT. Amino acid sequence: CASSTAGQSSGNTIYF.

This clonotype has at least ten counts. The rearrangement joins TRBV28 to TRBJ1-2, with D possibly matching TRBD1 (6 bases). Germline V gives CDR1 MDHEN, CDR2 SYDVKM. V was clipped by 2 bases and J by 2 bases, with 12 bases between them. This CDR3 is 15 amino acids long. The CDR3 bases are TGTGCCAGCAGTTTACGAGACAGGCACAACTATGGCTACACCTTC. It yields the protein CASSLRDRHNYGYTF.

This clonotype has a count of ten or more. V gene TRBV20-1 combines with J gene TRBJ1-5; D not resolved. The CDR3 covers 13 residues. V was cut by 6 bases and J by 3 bases, with 12 bases left in between. CDR1 and CDR2 (germline): DFQATT, SNEGSKA (reference sequence). The CDR3 loop reads CSASRRDNQPQHF. The CDR3 DNA reads as TGCAGTGCCTCAAGACGCGACAATCAGCCCCAGCATTTT.

This clonotype has a count of ten or more. This may come from a read error, since a much larger clone is one base off. The chain is built from TRBV6-2 or TRBV6-3 and TRBJ2-7; tentatively, D is TRBD2 (6 bases). The CDR3 has 16 amino acids. The germline V gene encodes CDR1 MNHEY and CDR2 SVGEGT. V was trimmed by 4 bases and J by 4 bases, leaving 20 bases between them. In DNA form, the CDR3 reads TGTGCCAGCAGTTCGCGCGGCCGGGACGGGGGTTACGAGCAGTACTTC. As protein: CASSSRGRDGGYEQYF.

The V gene is TRBV28, the J gene TRBJ1-5, with a tentative D call TRBD1 (5 bases). The CDR3 consists of 13 residues. V was trimmed by 5 bases and J by 2 bases, leaving 7 bases between them. Germline CDR1 MDHEN, CDR2 SYDVKM. The CDR3 loop reads CASSGTRNQPQHF. The CDR3 coding sequence is TGTGCCAGCAGTGGGACGCGCAATCAGCCCCAGCATTTT.

The CDR3 DNA reads TGTGCCAGCAGTTCCATACGGACAGGGACTGAAGCTTTCTTT. Its translation is CASSSIRTGTEAFF. J is TRBJ1-1 and V is TRBV12-3 or TRBV12-4, with TRBD1 identical over 8 bases. The CDR3 loop spans 14 amino acids. The V gene end was trimmed by 4 bases and the J gene end by 5 bases; junction bases not matched to a gene: 6.

This clonotype has at least ten counts. The rearrangement joins TRBV2 to TRBJ1-2; the match to TRBD1 covers 8 bases. The CDR3 extends over 16 amino acids. The germline V gene encodes CDR1 SNHLY and CDR2 FYNNEI. The V segment lost 10 bases and the J segment 2 bases; nucleotides outside the gene matches: 15. Written as DNA, the CDR3 is TGTGCCATCACCAGCGGGCAAAACAGGGGGAACTATGGCTACACCTTC. Encoded protein: CAITSGQNRGNYGYTF.

This clonotype was seen once. The chain couples TRBV6-5 to TRBJ1-2; the D gene is possibly TRBD1 (5 bases). The CDR3 extends over 14 amino acids. Per germline, CDR1 MNHEY and CDR2 SVGAGI. Trimming stripped 2 bases from V and 5 bases from J, with 12 bases between. The CDR3 region is CASSYGDGGYGYTF. CDR3 nucleotide sequence: TGTGCCAGCAGTTACGGGGACGGTGGTTATGGCTACACCTTC.

Many counts were recorded for this clonotype. The chain combines TRBV2 with TRBJ1-2, with a possible D match to TRBD1 (6 bases). Germline V gives CDR1 SNHLY, CDR2 FYNNEI. CDR3 length equals 14 residues. V lost 6 bases and J 7 bases, leaving 18 bases between the germline ends. CDR3: CASSLEWGGGGYTF. As DNA, the CDR3 is TGTGCCAGCAGCCTAGAGTGGGGGGGCGGTGGCTACACCTTC.

This clonotype was detected many times. The genes are TRBV7-2 and TRBJ2-5; 8 nucleotides line up with TRBD2. This CDR3 comprises 16 residues. The ends lost 3 bases at V and 5 bases at J; junction bases unmatched: 11. Germline V CDR1 and CDR2: SGHTA, FQGNSA. DNA for the CDR3: TGTGCCAGCAGCTTCACTGGGACTAGAGTTGCGGAGACCCAGTACTTC. It specifies CASSFTGTRVAETQYF.

This clonotype was picked up many times. The chain is built from TRBV10-3 and TRBJ1-5; D gene ambiguous. This CDR3 region has 14 residues. CDR1 is ENHRY and CDR2 is SYGVKD in the germline V gene. The V gene lost 3 bases and the J gene lost 4 bases, with 10 bases spanning the gap. The CDR3 nucleotides read TGTGCCATCAGTGATCGGTGGACGAATCAGCCCCAGCATTTT. Translation gives CAISDRWTNQPQHF.

Ten or more counts support this clonotype. The chain links TRBV29-1 to TRBJ2-7; possibly TRBD1 for D (6 bases). The V gene's germline CDR1 is SQVTM and CDR2 ANQGSEA. V gave up 0 bases and J gave up 0 bases, with 21 bases separating them. This CDR3 has 18 amino acids. In nucleotides, the CDR3 is TGCAGCGTTGAAGATCTAAGGGGGTTCAAAGAAGGCTCCTACGAGCAGTACTTC. Its protein product is CSVEDLRGFKEGSYEQYF.

This clonotype was recorded many times. The genes are TRBV7-2 and TRBJ2-2; 8 bases agree with TRBD2. The CDR3 is made up of 15 amino acids. Germline V lookup: CDR1 SGHTA, CDR2 FQGNSA. V dropped 4 bases and J dropped 3; count of bases not matched to a gene: 4. CDR3 in DNA: TGTGCCAGCAGCTGGGGACTAGGGGACACCGGGGAGCTGTTTTTT. Translating it yields CASSWGLGDTGELFF.

This clonotype was seen many times. The V gene is TRBV18, the J gene TRBJ2-2, with unresolved D. V lost 4 bases and J 4 bases, leaving 10 bases between the germline ends. CDR1 KGHSH and CDR2 LQKENI come from the germline V gene. The CDR3 totals 14 residues. CDR3 sequence: CASSRTEATGELFF. CDR3 DNA: TGTGCCAGCTCACGGACGGAAGCCACCGGGGAGCTGTTTTTT.

In its sample, this clonotype was seen many times. This chain connects TRBV12-3 or TRBV12-4 to TRBJ1-2; the D is unclear. The V end was cut by 0 bases, the J end by 0 bases, with 11 bases between. The CDR3 sequence is 16 residues long. The CDR3 protein is CASSLAVDGSNYGYTF. The CDR3 coding sequence is TGTGCCAGCAGTTTAGCCGTGGACGGATCTAACTATGGCTACACCTTC.

J is TRBJ2-7 and V is TRBV12-3 or TRBV12-4; TRBD1 matches at 11 bases. The V gene end was trimmed by 6 bases and the J gene end by 5 bases; junction bases not matched to a gene: 6. The length of the CDR3 is 14 residues. The CDR3 nucleotides are TGTGCCAGCAGCTACCGGACAGGGGGCAACGAGCAGTACTTC. Its translation is CASSYRTGGNEQYF.

Ten or more counts support this clonotype. V is TRBV6-5 and J is TRBJ2-5; 9 positions agree with TRBD2. V lost 7 bases to trimming and J lost 5 bases; unmatched junction nucleotides: 8. This CDR3 contains 14 residues. Germline V lookup: CDR1 MNHEY, CDR2 SVGAGI. The CDR3 loop is CASNGGGAGETQYF. The CDR3 bases are TGTGCCAGCAACGGCGGGGGGGCCGGGGAGACCCAGTACTTC.

The chain uses TRBV15 and TRBJ1-1; no clear D gene. Trimming shortened V by 4 bases and J by 3 bases, and 15 bases separated the two germline ends. Germline V gene sequence: CDR1 LNHNV, CDR2 YYDKDF (reference sequence). CDR3 length: 15 amino acids. The CDR3 bases are TGTGCCACCAGCAAAGGCCGCGTTGGGGACACTGAAGCTTTCTTT. Translating gives CATSKGRVGDTEAFF.

This clonotype showed up many times. This sequence joins TRBV18 and TRBJ1-2; D unclear. V was pared by 2 bases and J by 5 bases, with 6 bases between. Germline V lookup: CDR1 KGHSH, CDR2 LQKENI. This CDR3 spans 12 amino acids. CDR3: CASSPGVYGYTF. CDR3 nucleotide sequence: TGTGCCAGCTCACCAGGGGTTTATGGCTACACCTTC.

This clonotype appeared many times. This chain joins TRBV20-1 and TRBJ1-1; TRBD1 aligns across 11 bases. The CDR3 spans 17 residues. The germline CDR1 and CDR2 sequences are DFQATT and SNEGSKA (reference sequence). V lost 3 bases, J lost 0 bases, and 9 bases stayed unmatched. The CDR3 nucleotides read TGCAGTGCTAGTCTTCTCCGGACAGGGGGCTTGAACACTGAAGCTTTCTTT. Its translation: CSASLLRTGGLNTEAFF.

The rearrangement joins TRBV19 to TRBJ2-2, with D tentatively TRBD2 (5 bases). CDR1 LNHDA and CDR2 SQIVND come from the germline V gene (reference sequence). V lost 3 bases, J lost 1 base, and 15 bases lay in between. This CDR3 region has 17 residues. CDR3 sequence: CASSMLPDYLNTGELFF. The DNA for the CDR3 is TGTGCCAGTAGTATGCTACCCGACTACTTGAACACCGGGGAGCTGTTTTTT.

V usage is TRBV6-1 and J usage is TRBJ1-5; no clear D gene. V was shortened by 0 bases and J by 0 bases, with 9 bases between the two germline ends. The germline CDR1 and CDR2 sequences are MNHNS and SASEGT. The CDR3 runs 16 residues. The DNA of the CDR3 is TGTGCCAGCAGTGAAGCATACGGAAATAGCAATCAGCCCCAGCATTTT. This gives the protein CASSEAYGNSNQPQHF.

This clonotype was counted once. Since no conserved phenylalanine or tryptophan closes the CDR3, a read error is the likely cause. The rearrangement links TRBV7-2 to TRBJ2-7, with 9 bases aligning to TRBD1. After removal of 5 bases from V and 3 bases from J, the junction contained 8 bases not matched to a gene. The germline V gene encodes CDR1 SGHTA and CDR2 FQGNSA. This CDR3 region has 15 residues. CDR3 protein: CASSMDRGNYYEQYL. CDR3 nucleotide sequence: TGTGCCAGCAGCATGGACAGGGGAAATTACTACGAGCAGTACCTC.